One and the same sample provided the 28 T cell receptor beta chains below, sequenced in a study of shared clonotypes between healthy human individuals. Profiling relied on immunoSEQ multiplex PCR, and the TCRdb table lists in-frame clones only, not all of them. Of around 1,100,000 clones listed, 60% to 80% are singletons. Sequences were obtained from memory CD4+ T cells from PBMCs. Documented subset: CD45RA-negative fraction. These receptors originate from a man aged 18 to 35 in good health. Some clones in this sample may be carry-over from other donors' samples.

V is TRBV11-2 and J is TRBJ1-5; a weak D match, TRBD1 (5 bases). This CDR3 is built from 14 residues. Per the germline V gene, CDR1 is SGHAT and CDR2 is FQNNGV. Trimming took off 5 bases at V and 5 bases at J, with 13 bases between the two ends. CDR3 amino acids: CASSPVGVHQPQHF. The CDR3 DNA reads TGTGCCAGCAGCCCCGTGGGGGTGCATCAGCCCCAGCATTTT.

For the CDR3, the DNA is TGCAGCGTTGTAAACGGGAGGGCCGGGGGCGAGCAGTACTTC. This translates into CSVVNGRAGGEQYF. The chain has TRBV29-1 and TRBJ2-7; TRBD2 matches 8 bases. J gave up 6 bases and V 4 bases, and 11 bases lay outside the gene matches. CDR1 and CDR2 (germline): SQVTM, ANQGSEA. This CDR3 region has 14 residues.

The chain has TRBV6-1 and TRBJ2-3; the D is unclear. The V gene's germline CDR1 is MNHNS and CDR2 SASEGT. CDR3 length: 10 amino acids. V lost 10 bases and J lost 6, with 8 bases in between. CDR3 sequence (DNA): TGTGCCAACCCGAGTGATACGCAGTATTTT. Translation: CANPSDTQYF.

The CDR3 spells CASRTVNEKLFF. CDR3 nucleotide sequence: TGTGCCAGCCGGACAGTGAATGAAAAACTGTTTTTT. The gene calls are TRBV28 and TRBJ1-4; D is perhaps TRBD1 (6 bases). The CDR3 spans 12 residues. V gave up 8 bases and J gave up 5 bases, with 9 bases separating them. Germline-derived CDR1 and CDR2 are MDHEN and SYDVKM.

This chain joins TRBV25-1 and TRBJ1-3; 7 nucleotides match TRBD1. CDR1 and CDR2 from the germline V gene are MGHDK and SYGVNS. After removal of 1 base from V and 3 bases from J, the junction contained 6 bases not matched to a gene. CDR3 length: 16 amino acids. The CDR3 protein is CASSESTGWVGNTIYF. Here the CDR3 DNA reads TGTGCCAGCAGTGAATCGACAGGGTGGGTTGGAAACACCATATATTTT.

This clone was picked up many times. This rearrangement joins TRBV30 to TRBJ2-1, with 9 bases that match TRBD1. V trimming: 1 base; J trimming: 5 bases; junction bases outside the gene matches: 3. The CDR3 is made up of 14 amino acids. CDR1 is GTSNPN, CDR2 SVGIG, per germline (reference sequence). This CDR3 reads CAWSAGQGHNEQFF. The CDR3 DNA is TGTGCCTGGAGTGCTGGACAGGGGCACAATGAGCAGTTCTTC.

This rearrangement joins TRBV9 to TRBJ2-3; 10 bases match TRBD2. Germline assignment: CDR1 SGDLS and CDR2 YYNGEE. The CDR3 length is 16 residues. The J segment lost 3 bases and the V segment lost 0 bases, leaving 4 bases of the junction unmatched. This chain's CDR3 is CASSVGAGGPTDTQYF. The CDR3 nucleotides read TGTGCCAGCAGCGTAGGAGCGGGAGGGCCGACAGATACGCAGTATTTT.

The count of this clone is one. The CDR3, as DNA: TGTGCCAGCAGCGTAGGGAAGGGGGTGGGATCCTACGAGCAGTACTTC. Translating it yields CASSVGKGVGSYEQYF. The chain combines TRBV9 with TRBJ2-7, with D maybe TRBD1 (6 bases). In germline, CDR1 is SGDLS, CDR2 YYNGEE. V was cut by 0 bases and J by 1 base, with 14 bases left in between. The CDR3 contains 16 residues.

J is TRBJ2-7 and V is TRBV18, with 7 nucleotides matching TRBD1. CDR1 KGHSH and CDR2 LQKENI come from the germline V gene. With 2 bases clipped from V and 4 bases from J, the junction kept 8 bases outside the gene matches. The length of the CDR3 is 15 residues. The CDR3 DNA is TGTGCCAGCTCACCAATACAGGGGATCCTTTACGAGCAGTACTTC. Its protein product is CASSPIQGILYEQYF.

This chain connects TRBV5-6 to TRBJ2-1; 10 bases map to TRBD2. This CDR3 comprises 15 residues. V trimming: 2 bases; J trimming: 7 bases; junction bases outside the gene matches: 6. From germline, CDR1 is SGHDT and CDR2 YYEEEE. CDR3 amino acids: CASSFTSGIKNEQFF. In DNA form, the CDR3 reads TGTGCCAGCAGCTTTACTAGCGGGATAAAAAATGAGCAGTTCTTC.

The chain joins TRBV6-5 to TRBJ2-3; 10 positions match TRBD2. J lost 6 bases, V lost 6 bases, and 9 bases had no gene match. CDR3 size: 15 residues. Germline CDR1 and CDR2: MNHEY and SVGAGI. DNA for the CDR3: TGTGCCAGCAGAAAAGCGGGAGCGGGGGGGGATACGCAGTATTTT. Translating it yields CASRKAGAGGDTQYF.

This clone was counted between two and nine times. The rearrangement links TRBV7-2 to TRBJ2-7; no reliable D call. Trimming took 5 bases from V and 6 from J, leaving 14 bases between them. The germline CDR1 and CDR2 sequences are SGHTA and FQGNSA. There are 13 residues in the CDR3. The CDR3 reads CASSLDPSLEQYF. DNA of the CDR3: TGTGCCAGCAGCCTAGACCCATCCCTCGAGCAGTACTTC.

The chain uses TRBV15 and TRBJ2-6; a weak D match, TRBD1 (5 bases). The germline V gene has CDR1 LNHNV and CDR2 YYDKDF (reference sequence). CDR3 length equals 16 residues. The ends were cut back, 4 bases at V and 1 base at J, with 11 bases in the middle. CDR3 protein: CATSMKTGSGANVLTF. The CDR3 coding sequence is TGTGCCACCAGCATGAAAACAGGATCTGGGGCCAACGTCCTGACTTTC.

The J gene is TRBJ2-3, the V gene TRBV6-4, with D perhaps TRBD1 or TRBD2 (5 bases each). CDR1 and CDR2 from the germline V gene are MRHNA and SNTAGT. The V and J ends lost 6 bases and 6 bases respectively, with 16 bases between them. There are 14 residues in the CDR3. Written as DNA, the CDR3 is TGTGCCAGCAGCCGGGACGAGGGGTCGGATACGCAGTATTTT. It is translated as CASSRDEGSDTQYF.

The chain has TRBV30 and TRBJ2-1; 8 positions match TRBD1. The V and J ends lost 4 bases and 2 bases, in that order; junction bases with no gene match: 4. Germline V gene sequence: CDR1 GTSNPN, CDR2 SVGIG (reference sequence). The CDR3 runs to 14 residues. DNA of the CDR3: TGTGCCTGGATACGACAGGGGCCCTACAATGAGCAGTTCTTC. It translates to CAWIRQGPYNEQFF.

V is TRBV28 and J is TRBJ1-1, with a possible D match to TRBD1 (5 bases). The germline V gene has CDR1 MDHEN and CDR2 SYDVKM. Trimming took off 4 bases at V and 1 base at J, with 10 bases between the two ends. The CDR3 spans 14 residues. This chain's CDR3 is CASSSYTGNTEAFF. The CDR3 DNA is TGTGCCAGCAGTTCCTACACAGGGAACACTGAAGCTTTCTTT.

The V and J genes are TRBV29-1 and TRBJ2-7, with TRBD2 matching over 7 bases. Looked up from germline, CDR1 is SQVTM and CDR2 is ANQGSEA. After removal of 3 bases from V and 3 bases from J, the junction contained 5 bases not matched to a gene. The CDR3 extends over 13 amino acids. As DNA, the CDR3 is TGCAGCGTTGATGGGGGGGGAATCTACGAGCAGTACTTC. Its protein product is CSVDGGGIYEQYF.

This clone was counted a single time. The chain joins TRBV10-2 to TRBJ2-1; TRBD2 agrees at 10 bases. The CDR3 runs 20 residues. Looked up from germline, CDR1 is WSHSY and CDR2 is SAAADI. The V segment lost 6 bases and the J segment 8 bases; nucleotides outside the gene matches: 25. CDR3 amino acids: CASSLGTQVWASGSNYEQFF. The DNA for the CDR3 is TGCGCCAGCAGCCTCGGGACCCAGGTTTGGGCTAGCGGGAGTAACTATGAGCAGTTCTTC.

The chain has TRBV4-2 and TRBJ2-2; D is ambiguous. Germline V gene lookup returns CDR1 LGHNA and CDR2 YNFKEQ. Deletions cut 0 bases from V and 3 bases from J, with 11 bases between. The CDR3 has 16 amino acids. The DNA of the CDR3 is TGTGCCAGCAGCCAAGAGGCAGATTTTTACACCGGGGAGCTGTTTTTT. Translated, it gives CASSQEADFYTGELFF.

The chain carries TRBV10-3 and TRBJ1-1, with TRBD1 as a possible D gene (5 bases). The CDR3 has 11 residues. Trimming stripped 8 bases from V and 6 bases from J, with 10 bases between. CDR1 is ENHRY, CDR2 SYGVKD, per germline. CDR3 in DNA: TGTGCCATCGGGGGAGGGGCTGAAGCTTTCTTT. It codes for CAIGGGAEAFF.

This clone occurred many times. Other DNA sequences in the sample encode the same CDR3. The J gene is TRBJ2-2, the V gene TRBV11-3; D unresolved. The CDR3 is 12 amino acids. Trimming took 5 bases from V and 5 from J, leaving 6 bases between them. Germline V lookup: CDR1 SGHNT, CDR2 YENEEA. The CDR3 sequence is CASSPNTGELFF. In nucleotides, the CDR3 is TGTGCCAGCAGCCCCAATACCGGGGAGCTGTTTTTT.

The chain recombines TRBV6-5 with TRBJ1-3; the D is unclear. V lost 0 bases and J lost 7, with 13 bases in between. This CDR3 contains 15 residues. From germline, CDR1 is MNHEY and CDR2 SVGAGI. In nucleotides, the CDR3 is TGTGCCAGCAGTTACTCGCCGGGGAGGGCTAACACCATATATTTT. Translated, it gives CASSYSPGRANTIYF.

This clone was observed a handful of times. The V and J genes are TRBV19 and TRBJ1-1; D gene uncertain. The CDR3 extends over 12 amino acids. Germline values: CDR1 LNHDA, CDR2 SQIVND (reference sequence). The germline V and J ends were trimmed by 3 bases and 7 bases, with 9 bases remaining between them. The CDR3 spells CASSINRIEAFF. The CDR3 bases are TGTGCCAGTAGTATTAACAGAATTGAAGCTTTCTTT.

This chain links TRBV18 with TRBJ2-3, with 7 bases lining up with TRBD2. V dropped 2 bases and J dropped 1; count of bases not matched to a gene: 6. Germline loops: CDR1 KGHSH, CDR2 LQKENI. This CDR3 spans 16 amino acids. CDR3 sequence: CASSPSREAGTDTQYF. The CDR3 DNA follows: TGTGCCAGCTCACCAAGTCGGGAGGCTGGCACAGATACGCAGTATTTT.

The V gene is TRBV9, the J gene TRBJ2-5; TRBD1 is a possible D gene (6 bases). Germline-derived CDR1 and CDR2 are SGDLS and YYNGEE. This CDR3 region has 14 residues. Between the trimmed V and J ends, which lost 3 bases and 5 bases, there was a span of 14 bases. CDR3 in amino acids: CASSADSWRETQYF. CDR3 DNA sequence: TGTGCCAGCAGCGCGGACAGCTGGAGGGAGACCCAGTACTTC.

The V and J genes are TRBV11-1 and TRBJ2-3, with TRBD1 matching 8 bases. The CDR3 loop spans 14 amino acids. CDR1 and CDR2 from the germline V gene are SGHAT and FQDESV (reference sequence). V lost 8 bases and J lost 3; bases outside the gene matches: 7. CDR3 sequence reads: CASRDRDRTDTQYF. CDR3 DNA sequence: TGTGCCAGCCGAGACAGGGACAGGACAGATACGCAGTATTTT.

The chain joins TRBV4-2 to TRBJ2-5; D is ambiguous. CDR1 LGHNA and CDR2 YNFKEQ come from the germline V gene. Between the trimmed V and J ends, which lost 3 bases and 2 bases, there was a span of 10 bases. This CDR3 comprises 14 residues. The CDR3: CASSQVSGQETQYF. The CDR3, as DNA: TGTGCCAGCAGCCAGGTTTCAGGTCAAGAGACCCAGTACTTC.

This clone has just one count. V and J are TRBV19 and TRBJ1-2; a weak D match, TRBD1 (5 bases). Trimming pared 5 bases from V and 8 bases from J, leaving 30 bases between. CDR3 length: 18 residues. CDR1 LNHDA and CDR2 SQIVND come from the germline V gene (reference sequence). CDR3 amino acids: CASSPNRGAARRNEGYTF. DNA for the CDR3: TGTGCCAGTAGTCCGAACCGCGGGGCAGCCAGAAGGAATGAGGGCTACACCTTC.